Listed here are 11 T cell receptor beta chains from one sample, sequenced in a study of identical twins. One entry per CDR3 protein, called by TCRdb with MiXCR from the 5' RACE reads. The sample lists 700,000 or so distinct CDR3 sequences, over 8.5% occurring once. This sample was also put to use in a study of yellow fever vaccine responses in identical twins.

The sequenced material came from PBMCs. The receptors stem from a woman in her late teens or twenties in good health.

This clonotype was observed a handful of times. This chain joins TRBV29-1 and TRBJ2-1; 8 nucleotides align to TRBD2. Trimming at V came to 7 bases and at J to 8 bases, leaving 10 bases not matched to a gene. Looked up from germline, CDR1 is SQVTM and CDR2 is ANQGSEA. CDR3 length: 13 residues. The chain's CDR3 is CSGIGTSFHEQFF. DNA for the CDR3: TGCAGCGGGATCGGGACTAGTTTCCATGAGCAGTTCTTC.

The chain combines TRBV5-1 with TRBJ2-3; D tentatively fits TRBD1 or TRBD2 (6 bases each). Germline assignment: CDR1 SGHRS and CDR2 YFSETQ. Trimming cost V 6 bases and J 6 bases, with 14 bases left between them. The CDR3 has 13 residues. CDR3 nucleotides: TGCGCCAGCACTGGGGGGCAGTGGGATACGCAGTATTTT. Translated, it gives CASTGGQWDTQYF.

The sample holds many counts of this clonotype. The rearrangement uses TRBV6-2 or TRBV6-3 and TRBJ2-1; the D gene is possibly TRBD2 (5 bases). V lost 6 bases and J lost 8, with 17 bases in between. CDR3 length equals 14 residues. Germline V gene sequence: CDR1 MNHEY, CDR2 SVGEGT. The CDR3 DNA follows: TGTGCCAGCAGGGATAGGTCGGGAAAGGATGAGCAGTTCTTC. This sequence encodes CASRDRSGKDEQFF.

CDR3 region: CATSDLTADNNEQFF. CDR3 DNA sequence: TGTGCCACCAGTGATTTGACGGCAGACAACAATGAGCAGTTCTTC. This chain joins TRBV24-1 and TRBJ2-1; D remains unclear. Germline lookup yields CDR1 KGHDR and CDR2 SFDVKD. V gave up 0 bases and J gave up 5 bases, with 10 bases separating them. CDR3 length: 15 residues.

The CDR3 DNA is TGCGCCAGCAGCTTGGATTGGGGGCGGTTGAACACTGAAGCTTTCTTT. Amino acid sequence: CASSLDWGRLNTEAFF. V is TRBV5-1 and J is TRBJ1-1; tentative D call: TRBD1 (6 bases). The CDR3 runs 16 residues. V lost 0 bases and J 0 bases, leaving 12 bases between the germline ends. The germline CDR1 and CDR2 sequences are SGHRS and YFSETQ.

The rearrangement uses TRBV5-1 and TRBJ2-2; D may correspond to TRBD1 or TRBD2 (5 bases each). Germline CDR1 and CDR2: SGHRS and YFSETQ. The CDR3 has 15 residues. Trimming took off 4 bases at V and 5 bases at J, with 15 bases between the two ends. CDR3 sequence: CASSAGDGYTGELFF. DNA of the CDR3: TGCGCCAGCAGCGCCGGGGACGGGTATACCGGGGAGCTGTTTTTT. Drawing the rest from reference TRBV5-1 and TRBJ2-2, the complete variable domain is KAGVTQTPRYLIKTRGQQVTLSCSPISGHRSVSWYQQTPGQGLQFLFEYFSETQRNKGNFPGRFSGRQFSNSRSEMNVSTLELGDSALYLCASSAGDGYTGELFFGEGSRLTVL.

The DNA of the CDR3 is TGTGCCAGCAGTGAACTGGTGGACGGCACTGAAGCTTTCTTT. Residues: CASSELVDGTEAFF. V gene TRBV25-1 combines with J gene TRBJ1-1; the D is unclear. CDR3 length: 14 residues. Looked up from germline, CDR1 is MGHDK and CDR2 is SYGVNS. The germline V and J ends were trimmed by 2 bases and 4 bases, with 11 bases remaining between them.

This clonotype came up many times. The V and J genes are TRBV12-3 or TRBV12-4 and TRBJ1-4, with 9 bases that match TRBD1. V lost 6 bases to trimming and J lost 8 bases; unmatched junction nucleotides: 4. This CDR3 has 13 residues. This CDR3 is CASRNRGHEKLFF. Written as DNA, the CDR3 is TGTGCCAGCAGGAACAGGGGGCACGAAAAACTGTTTTTT.

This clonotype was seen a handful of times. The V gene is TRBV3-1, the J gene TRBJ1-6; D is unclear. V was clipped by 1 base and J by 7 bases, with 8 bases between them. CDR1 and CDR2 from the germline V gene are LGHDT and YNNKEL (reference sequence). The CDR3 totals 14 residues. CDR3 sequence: CASSQVRSNSPLHF. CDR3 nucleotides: TGTGCCAGCAGCCAAGTGAGGTCGAATTCACCCCTCCACTTT.

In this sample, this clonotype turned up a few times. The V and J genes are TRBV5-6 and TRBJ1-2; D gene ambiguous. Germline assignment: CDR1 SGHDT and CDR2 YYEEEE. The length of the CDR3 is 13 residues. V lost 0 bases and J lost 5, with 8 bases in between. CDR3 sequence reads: CASSLGVTYGYTF. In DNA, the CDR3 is TGTGCCAGCAGCTTGGGGGTGACTTATGGCTACACCTTC. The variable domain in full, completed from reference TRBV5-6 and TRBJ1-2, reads DAGVTQSPTHLIKTRGQQVTLRCSPKSGHDTVSWYQQALGQGPQFIFQYYEEEERQRGNFPDRFSGHQFPNYSSELNVNALLLGDSALYLCASSLGVTYGYTFGSGTRLTVV.

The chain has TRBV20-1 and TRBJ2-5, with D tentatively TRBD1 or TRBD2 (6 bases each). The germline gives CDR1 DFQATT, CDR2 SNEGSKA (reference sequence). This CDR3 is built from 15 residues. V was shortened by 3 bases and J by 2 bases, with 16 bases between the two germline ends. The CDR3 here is CSASGGGGLQETQYF. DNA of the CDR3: TGCAGTGCTAGTGGGGGTGGGGGGCTACAAGAGACCCAGTACTTC.